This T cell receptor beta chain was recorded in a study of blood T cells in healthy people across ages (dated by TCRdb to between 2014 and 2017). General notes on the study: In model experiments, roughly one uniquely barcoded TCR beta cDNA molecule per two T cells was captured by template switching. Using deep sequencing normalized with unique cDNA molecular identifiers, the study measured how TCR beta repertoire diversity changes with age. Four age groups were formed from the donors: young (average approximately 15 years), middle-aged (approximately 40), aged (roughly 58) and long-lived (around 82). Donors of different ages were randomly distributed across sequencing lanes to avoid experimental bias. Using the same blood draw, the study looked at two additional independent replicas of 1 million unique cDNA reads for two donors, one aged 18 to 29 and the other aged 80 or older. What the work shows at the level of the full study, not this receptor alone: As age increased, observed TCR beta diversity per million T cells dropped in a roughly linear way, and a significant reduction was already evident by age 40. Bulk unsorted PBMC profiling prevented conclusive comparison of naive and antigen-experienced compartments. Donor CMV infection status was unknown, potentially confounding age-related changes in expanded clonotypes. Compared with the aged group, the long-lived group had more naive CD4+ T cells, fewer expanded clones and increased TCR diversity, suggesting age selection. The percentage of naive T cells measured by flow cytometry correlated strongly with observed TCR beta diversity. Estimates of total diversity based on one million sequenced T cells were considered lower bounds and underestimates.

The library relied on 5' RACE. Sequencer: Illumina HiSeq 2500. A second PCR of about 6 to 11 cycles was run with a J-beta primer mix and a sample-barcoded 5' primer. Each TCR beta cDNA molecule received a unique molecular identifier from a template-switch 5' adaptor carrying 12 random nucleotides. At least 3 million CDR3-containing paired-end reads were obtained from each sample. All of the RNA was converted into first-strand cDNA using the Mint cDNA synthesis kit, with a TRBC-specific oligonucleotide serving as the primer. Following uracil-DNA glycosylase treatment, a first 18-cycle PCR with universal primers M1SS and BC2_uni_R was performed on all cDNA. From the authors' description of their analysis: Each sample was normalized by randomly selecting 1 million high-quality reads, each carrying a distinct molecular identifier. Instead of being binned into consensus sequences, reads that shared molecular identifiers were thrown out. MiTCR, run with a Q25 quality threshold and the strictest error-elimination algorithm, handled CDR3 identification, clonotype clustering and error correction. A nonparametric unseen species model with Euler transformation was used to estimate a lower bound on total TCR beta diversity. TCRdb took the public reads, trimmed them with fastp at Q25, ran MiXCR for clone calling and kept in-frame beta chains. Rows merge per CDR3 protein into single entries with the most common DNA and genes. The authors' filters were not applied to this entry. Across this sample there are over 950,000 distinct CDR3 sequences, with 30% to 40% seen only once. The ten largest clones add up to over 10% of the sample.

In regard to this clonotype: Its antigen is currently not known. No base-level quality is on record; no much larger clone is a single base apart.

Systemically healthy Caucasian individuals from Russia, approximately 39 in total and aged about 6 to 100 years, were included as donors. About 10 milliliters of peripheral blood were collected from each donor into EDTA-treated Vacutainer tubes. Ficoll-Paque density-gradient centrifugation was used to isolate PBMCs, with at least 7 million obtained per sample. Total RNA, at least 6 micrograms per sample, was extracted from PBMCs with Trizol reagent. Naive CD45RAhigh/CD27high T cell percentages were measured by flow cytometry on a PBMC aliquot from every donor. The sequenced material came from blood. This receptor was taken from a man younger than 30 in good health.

The CDR3: CASSQDRGSFNEQFF. At the DNA level, the sequence is TGTGCCAGCAGCCAGGACAGGGGAAGTTTCAATGAGCAGTTCTTC. The sequence joins TRBV7-3 to TRBJ2-1, with 9 bases aligning to TRBD1. Taken from the germline V gene, the CDR1 and CDR2 loops are SGHTA and FQGTGA. The CDR3 covers 15 residues, taking in both the cysteine and the phenylalanine. Just CDR3 DNA is preserved here, 45 bases in frame from base 1. Germline trimming amounts to 5 bases on V and 6 bases on J, with 8 as the count of junction bases outside the gene matches.